This TCR beta chain is from a study of T cells after yellow fever vaccination. Broader study findings: After the booster, over 95% of CD4 and just over 85% of CD8 primary-response clones were re-detected.

This clonotype was picked up many times. What it binds is not known. TCRdb re-called the 5' RACE reads through MiXCR, storing one row per CDR3 protein. The table has more than 65,000 distinct CDR3 sequences, around 6.2% seen once. V shed 4 bases and J 3 bases; nucleotides not matched to a gene: 3. The CDR3 sequence is 12 residues long. In germline, CDR1 is DFQATT, CDR2 SNEGSKA (reference sequence). This material consisted of CD4+ T cells sorted from PBMCs, taken less than 16 days after the first yellow fever vaccination. The rearrangement joins TRBV20-1 to TRBJ2-7, with 7 nucleotides matching TRBD1. The source of this sequence is a man between 18 and 29 years old who received the YFV17D yellow fever vaccine. This CDR3 is CSATDRYYEQYV. The CDR3 DNA is TGCAGTGCTACGGACAGGTACTACGAGCAGTACGTC.